The subject of this entry is one T cell receptor beta chain. The antigen remains undetermined. There are 15 residues in the CDR3. Germline V gives CDR1 SGHKS, CDR2 YYEKEE (reference sequence). V was shortened by 0 bases and J by 2 bases, with 12 bases between the two germline ends. These data are taken from a study of response to subunit inactivated influenza vaccine. TCRdb processed the RT-PCR reads anew with MiXCR; each CDR3 protein has one entry. The sample carries hundreds of thousands of distinct CDR3 sequences, about 15% recorded once. Broader study findings: Seasonal influenza vaccination, on each occasion, was suggested by the authors to recruit few new T cells.

The chain joins TRBV5-5 to TRBJ2-7, with a tentative D call TRBD1 (5 bases). The TCR sequence derives from a man aged 45 to 65 who received an inactivated influenza vaccine. The material was PBMCs from blood, obtained 14 to 15 days before vaccination. CDR3 DNA sequence: TGTGCCAGCAGCTTGGATCCAGGGTCGACCTACGAGCAGTACTTC. Residues: CASSLDPGSTYEQYF. Full variable domain (missing parts from reference TRBV5-5 and TRBJ2-7): DAGVTQSPTHLIKTRGQQVTLRCSPISGHKSVSWYQQVLGQGPQFIFQYYEKEERGRGNFPDRFSARQFPNYSSELNVNALLLGDSALYLCASSLDPGSTYEQYFGPGTRLTVT.